This record looks at one TCR beta chain sequence and its context. Antigen specificity is unknown. The data originate from a study of blood T cells in healthy people across ages. Findings and caveats of the study: Compared with aged donors, long-lived donors showed fewer expanded clones, suggesting selection. TCR beta diversity tracked closely with naive T cell percentage.

A second PCR of roughly 7 to 11 cycles used a sample-barcoded 5' primer and a J-beta primer mix. TCRdb processed the 5' RACE reads anew with MiXCR; each CDR3 protein has one entry. The table includes about 1.7 million distinct CDR3 sequences, approximately 30% detected once. The receptor comes from a young woman in good health. Sequencing input: blood.

The CDR3 reads CASSKRTGGNGYTF. The CDR3, as DNA: TGTGCCAGCAGCAAGCGGACAGGGGGGAATGGCTACACCTTC. This chain connects TRBV9 to TRBJ1-2; 10 bases agree with TRBD1. The CDR3 spans 14 residues. The V segment lost 4 bases and the J segment 6 bases; nucleotides outside the gene matches: 6. CDR1 SGDLS and CDR2 YYNGEE come from the germline V gene.